This TCR beta chain comes out of a study of blood T cell repertoires in COVID-19. Study at large: Whether acute or convalescent, the COVID-19 samples came from the United States, Italy and Spain. PBMCs, B-cell-depleted T cells, or T cells provided the cDNA or gDNA that made up the material.

Here immunoSEQ multiplex PCR was the method, and the copy in TCRdb shows in-frame clones only, minus some. The table has about 380,000 clones, 75% to 90% seen once. The CDR3 is 15 amino acids. V gave up 3 bases and J gave up 2 bases, with 13 bases separating them. Germline CDR1 and CDR2: LGHDT and YNNKEL (reference sequence). Sample: peripheral blood. The TCR comes from a woman between 18 and 29 years old with acute or convalescent COVID-19. The J gene is TRBJ1-1, the V gene TRBV3-1 (or the pseudogene TRBV3-2); tentatively, D is TRBD1 (6 bases). Here the CDR3 DNA reads TGTGCCAGCAGCCATCCACAGGGAGTCAACACTGAAGCTTTCTTT. Protein sequence: CASSHPQGVNTEAFF.